The 27 T cell receptor beta chains below all came from one sample that was sequenced in a study of spatial heterogeneity in lung cancer (dated by TCRdb to between 2018 and 2021). According to the study, the label for this sample's time point signals: sample taken at primary tumor resection. These receptors' antigens are unknown. Overall study outcomes, separate from this receptor: The tumor nonsynonymous mutation count correlated with the number of expanded intratumoral alpha and beta TCRs.

Library construction relied on 5' RACE. The instrument given in TCRdb is NextSeq 500. Through fastp at Q25 and MiXCR, TCRdb rebuilt clones from the public reads, retaining in-frame beta chains. Each CDR3 protein appears once, grouped with its most common genes and DNA. In this sample the table shows about 11,000 distinct CDR3 sequences, approximately 4.7% of which occur a single time. Of the sample, roughly 12% falls within the top ten clones. The specimen comprised lung tumor tissue, sampled at surgery. The receptors were gathered from a male donor with early-stage non-small cell lung cancer.

Points on this clonotype: The library was built for alpha chains, so this beta chain is an off-target read and its size means little. The chain uses TRBV20-1 and TRBJ2-7; possible D gene TRBD1, 6 bases. Trimming pared 5 bases from V and 0 bases from J, leaving 11 bases between. The CDR3 is 13 residues long. Per the germline V gene, CDR1 is DFQATT and CDR2 is SNEGSKA (reference sequence). CDR3: CSARQGYSYEQYF. CDR3 DNA sequence: TGCAGTGCTCGGCAGGGGTACTCCTACGAGCAGTACTTC.

This clonotype was seen at least ten times. This beta chain is off target for a library built for alpha chains, so its abundance means little. The chain links TRBV5-4 to TRBJ2-3, with D possibly TRBD1 on 5 matching bases. The CDR3 runs 14 residues. The germline V and J ends were trimmed by 4 bases and 2 bases, with 11 bases remaining between them. CDR1 is SGHNT, CDR2 YYREEE, per germline (reference sequence). This chain's CDR3 is CASSRLGATDTQYF. The CDR3 DNA is TGTGCCAGCAGCAGGCTTGGGGCCACAGATACGCAGTATTTT. Using reference TRBV5-4 and TRBJ2-3 for the parts outside the CDR3, the full variable domain is ETGVTQSPTHLIKTRGQQVTLRCSSQSGHNTVSWYQQALGQGPQFIFQYYREEENGRGNFPPRFSGLQFPNYSSELNVNALELDDSALYLCASSRLGATDTQYFGPGTRLTVL.

This clonotype was counted at least ten times. As an off-target read in a library built for alpha chains, this beta chain has a frequency of little significance. The V and J genes are TRBV4-1 and TRBJ2-7; D is unresolved. Between the trimmed V and J ends, which lost 3 bases and 5 bases, there was a span of 14 bases. The CDR3 runs 14 residues. Germline V lookup: CDR1 MGHRA, CDR2 YSYEKL. CDR3 bases: TGCGCCAGCAGCCAGCATATTCGAAGCGACGAGCAGTACTTC. Its protein product is CASSQHIRSDEQYF.

This clonotype was observed many times. This beta chain came through as a stray read in a library set up for alpha chains, and its size says little. The rearrangement links TRBV3-1 to TRBJ1-6; no clear D gene. Deletions cut 0 bases from V and 10 bases from J, with 7 bases between. Germline CDR1 and CDR2: LGHDT and YNNKEL (reference sequence). The CDR3 runs to 13 residues. CDR3 DNA: TGTGCCAGCAGCCAAGACGGAACGTCACCCCTCCACTTT. Protein: CASSQDGTSPLHF.

This clonotype was counted only a few times. This beta chain is off target for a library built for alpha chains, so its abundance means little. J is TRBJ2-5 and V is TRBV7-6; D gene unclear. The length of the CDR3 is 14 residues. Trimming removed 1 base from V and 2 bases from J, with 8 bases in between. Germline V CDR1 and CDR2: SGHVS, FNYEAQ. CDR3: CASSLVFSQETQYF. The CDR3 DNA is TGTGCCAGCAGCTTAGTCTTCTCTCAAGAGACCCAGTACTTC.

Concerning this clonotype: With the library built for alpha chains, this beta chain is off target and its frequency is not meaningful. The chain joins TRBV20-1 to TRBJ2-7; D is undetermined. V dropped 7 bases and J dropped 4 bases, with 20 bases sitting between them. The CDR3 sequence is 14 residues long. CDR1 and CDR2 from the germline V gene are DFQATT and SNEGSKA (reference sequence). In DNA, the CDR3 is TGCAGTGTCCCCACCAGTGTGAAGCCTTACGAGCAGTACTTC. Translating it yields CSVPTSVKPYEQYF.

This clonotype counts as medium-sized. This beta chain came through as a stray read in a library set up for alpha chains, and its size says little. The V and J genes are TRBV28 and TRBJ1-2; D not resolved. Germline CDR1 and CDR2: MDHEN and SYDVKM. Trimming took off 3 bases at V and 7 bases at J, with 9 bases between the two ends. This CDR3 is 12 amino acids long. For the CDR3, the DNA is TGTGCCAGCAGTTTGGGGTGGCCTGGCTACACCTTC. Encoded protein: CASSLGWPGYTF.

Concerning this clonotype: With the library built for alpha chains, this beta chain is off target and its frequency is not meaningful. This rearrangement joins TRBV4-1 to TRBJ2-3; no clear D. V was pared by 3 bases and J by 4 bases, with 11 bases between. This CDR3 spans 14 amino acids. Germline assignment: CDR1 MGHRA and CDR2 YSYEKL. The CDR3 coding sequence is TGCGCCAGCAGCCAGGTCGGCGAAGCAGATACGCAGTATTTT. Protein product: CASSQVGEADTQYF.

This clonotype came up many times. The library was designed around alpha chains, so this beta chain is a stray read whose abundance carries little weight. The DNA for the CDR3 is TGTGCCAGCAGGGCTACTAGCGGGAGAGGAGATACGCAGTATTTT. Protein product: CASRATSGRGDTQYF. The chain carries TRBV7-2 and TRBJ2-3; 11 positions agree with TRBD2. V shed 6 bases, J shed 5 bases, and the junction held 7 bases outside the gene matches. CDR1 is SGHTA, CDR2 FQGNSA, per germline. The CDR3 has 15 amino acids.

This clonotype was seen at least ten times. This beta chain appears as a stray read in a library generated for alpha chains; its size is not informative. J is TRBJ1-1 and V is TRBV7-2; D might be TRBD1 (6 bases). Germline V CDR1 and CDR2: SGHTA, FQGNSA. This CDR3 region has 13 residues. V dropped 5 bases and J dropped 5 bases, with 12 bases sitting between them. The CDR3, as DNA: TGTGCCAGCAGCCGCAGTACAGGGACTGAAGCTTTCTTT. This sequence encodes CASSRSTGTEAFF.

This clonotype was picked up many times. Since it is a stray read in a library aimed at alpha chains, this beta chain has a size that is not meaningful. The V gene is TRBV12-3 or TRBV12-4, the J gene TRBJ2-5; 10 positions agree with TRBD2. After removal of 4 bases from V and 2 bases from J, the junction contained 4 bases not matched to a gene. The CDR3 sequence is 15 residues long. CDR3 DNA sequence: TGTGCCAGCAGTTCGATAGCGGGAGGACAAGAGACCCAGTACTTC. Protein product: CASSSIAGGQETQYF.

This clonotype was seen repeatedly, ten times or more. This beta chain represents an off-target read in a library built for alpha chains; its size is of limited meaning. V is TRBV3-1 and J is TRBJ2-2; 7 nucleotides line up with TRBD1. The CDR3 consists of 14 residues. V trimming: 5 bases; J trimming: 0 bases; junction bases outside the gene matches: 0. Looked up from germline, CDR1 is LGHDT and CDR2 is YNNKEL (reference sequence). In nucleotides, the CDR3 is TGTGCCAGCAGCGGGACAGCGAACACCGGGGAGCTGTTTTTT. Protein: CASSGTANTGELFF.

About this clonotype: The library was designed around alpha chains, so this beta chain is a stray read whose abundance carries little weight. The V and J genes are TRBV28 and TRBJ2-7; TRBD2 matches at 10 bases. CDR1 and CDR2 (germline): MDHEN, SYDVKM. The J segment lost 0 bases and the V segment lost 5 bases, leaving 13 bases of the junction unmatched. CDR3 size: 18 residues. CDR3 loop: CASSQRALLAGHSYEQYF. The CDR3 bases are TGTGCCAGCAGTCAACGGGCCCTACTAGCGGGGCACTCCTACGAGCAGTACTTC.

This clonotype appeared many times. The library was built for alpha chains, so this beta chain is an off-target read and its size means little. This chain uses TRBV12-3 or TRBV12-4 with TRBJ1-4; 10 bases line up with TRBD1. The CDR3 consists of 15 residues. V lost 5 bases, J lost 10 bases, and 10 bases stayed unmatched. Here the CDR3 DNA reads TGTGCCAGCAGTGGGGGACAGGGGAACTTGGGAAAACTGTTTTTT. Its protein is CASSGGQGNLGKLFF.

This clonotype is deemed medium-sized (0.01 to 0.1%). Little can be read into the size of this beta chain, an off-target read in a library designed for alpha chains. The chain has TRBV29-1 and TRBJ2-5; D is uncertain. Deletions cut 4 bases from V and 3 bases from J, with 9 bases between. Looked up from germline, CDR1 is SQVTM and CDR2 is ANQGSEA. This CDR3 has 12 residues. The CDR3, as DNA: TGCAGCGTTGGGACGACCGAAGAGACCCAGTACTTC. This sequence encodes CSVGTTEETQYF.

This clonotype appeared many times. Found in a library prepared for alpha chains, this beta chain is an off-target read, and its abundance has little meaning. This chain uses TRBV6-2 or TRBV6-3 with TRBJ1-1, with 8 positions matching TRBD1. V lost 0 bases, J lost 6 bases, and 6 bases stayed unmatched. Per germline, CDR1 MNHEY and CDR2 SVGEGT. The CDR3 has 15 residues. CDR3 sequence: CASSYSDRGLAEAFF. The CDR3 nucleotides read TGTGCCAGCAGTTACTCAGACAGGGGCTTGGCTGAAGCTTTCTTT.

With respect to this clonotype: This beta chain came through as a stray read in a library set up for alpha chains, and its size says little. The DNA for the CDR3 is TGCAGTGCTAGAGAACCGCCGGGACAGGGTGTTGGGGCCAACGTCCTGACTTTC. It specifies CSAREPPGQGVGANVLTF. V and J are TRBV20-1 and TRBJ2-6, with 9 nucleotides matching TRBD1. CDR1 DFQATT and CDR2 SNEGSKA come from the germline V gene (reference sequence). The ends lost 0 bases at V and 3 bases at J; junction bases unmatched: 9. This CDR3 spans 18 amino acids.

This clonotype appeared many times. Because the library targeted alpha chains, this beta chain is an off-target read whose size means little. V is TRBV5-1 and J is TRBJ2-7; 7 bases match TRBD1. CDR3 length: 14 amino acids. The J segment lost 4 bases and the V segment lost 0 bases, leaving 4 bases of the junction unmatched. Germline V lookup: CDR1 SGHRS, CDR2 YFSETQ. The CDR3 region is CASSLDGTVYEQYF. In nucleotides, the CDR3 is TGCGCCAGCAGCTTGGATGGGACAGTTTACGAGCAGTACTTC.

In its sample, this clonotype was seen many times. This beta chain represents an off-target read in a library built for alpha chains; its size is of limited meaning. V gene TRBV9 combines with J gene TRBJ1-2, with D possibly TRBD1 on 5 matching bases. V was pared by 4 bases and J by 8 bases, with 21 bases between. CDR3 length: 15 residues. The V gene's germline CDR1 is SGDLS and CDR2 YYNGEE. The CDR3 spells CASSPYLITGDGYTF. CDR3 DNA: TGTGCCAGCAGCCCCTACCTTATAACAGGTGACGGCTACACCTTC. The full variable domain, in which reference TRBV9 and TRBJ1-2 provide the parts outside the CDR3, is DSGVTQTPKHLITATGQRVTLRCSPRSGDLSVYWYQQSLDQGLQFLIQYYNGEERAKGNILERFSAQQFPDLHSELNLSSLELGDSALYFCASSPYLITGDGYTFGSGTRLTVV.

This clonotype was detected many times. Because this beta chain is a stray read in a library intended to capture alpha chains, its abundance should not be given much weight. This chain uses TRBV24-1 with TRBJ2-3; D perhaps matches TRBD1 (5 bases). Trimming cost V 3 bases and J 6 bases, with 9 bases left between them. The V gene's germline CDR1 is KGHDR and CDR2 SFDVKD. CDR3 size: 13 residues. This chain's CDR3 is CATSDGSGDTQYF. CDR3 coding DNA: TGTGCCACCAGTGATGGATCAGGGGATACGCAGTATTTT.

This clonotype was detected many times. The library was prepared for alpha chains; this beta chain is a stray read, so its frequency means little. The chain is built from TRBV4-3 and TRBJ1-1; D is unclear. Per germline, CDR1 LGHNA and CDR2 YSLEER. V lost 0 bases and J 5 bases, leaving 7 bases between the germline ends. CDR3 length equals 13 residues. The CDR3 DNA reads TGCGCCAGCAGCCAAGATCGGAAAACTGAAGCTTTCTTT. Its protein is CASSQDRKTEAFF.

This clonotype is classed as medium-sized. Because the library targeted alpha chains, this beta chain is an off-target read whose size means little. The CDR3 loop is CSATRTSGRYTQYF. The CDR3 bases are TGCAGTGCTACCCGGACTAGCGGGAGATATACGCAGTATTTT. The rearrangement joins TRBV20-1 to TRBJ2-3, with 13 bases fitting TRBD2. CDR1 DFQATT and CDR2 SNEGSKA come from the germline V gene (reference sequence). V shed 4 bases and J 7 bases; nucleotides not matched to a gene: 5. CDR3 length: 14 residues.

This clonotype was recorded at least ten times. In a library made to pick up alpha chains, this beta chain is a stray read with a size that means little. The chain employs TRBV7-6 and TRBJ1-5, with 7 positions matching TRBD1. This CDR3 contains 14 residues. Germline lookup yields CDR1 SGHVS and CDR2 FNYEAQ. The J segment lost 5 bases and the V segment lost 3 bases, leaving 4 bases of the junction unmatched. The CDR3 sequence is CASSLTGFHQPQHF. DNA for the CDR3: TGTGCCAGCAGCTTGACAGGGTTTCATCAGCCCCAGCATTTT. The full variable domain, its missing parts supplied by reference TRBV7-6 and TRBJ1-5, is GAGVSQSPRYKVTKRGQDVALRCDPISGHVSLYWYRQALGQGPEFLTYFNYEAQQDKSGLPNDRFSAERPEGSISTLTIQRTEQRDSAMYRCASSLTGFHQPQHFGDGTRLSIL.

By proportion, this clonotype is medium-sized. This beta chain lies outside the target of a library built for alpha chains; its clone size means little. The chain carries TRBV7-9 and TRBJ1-2, with D uncertain. From germline, CDR1 is SEHNR and CDR2 FQNEAQ (reference sequence). The V gene lost 5 bases and the J gene lost 6 bases, with 10 bases spanning the gap. CDR3 length equals 12 residues. The CDR3, as DNA: TGTGCCAGCAGCCCCAGACCCCATGGCTACACCTTC. Protein product: CASSPRPHGYTF. The full variable domain, in which reference TRBV7-9 and TRBJ1-2 provide the parts outside the CDR3, is DTGVSQNPRHKITKRGQNVTFRCDPISEHNRLYWYRQTLGQGPEFLTYFQNEAQLEKSRLLSDRFSAERPKGSFSTLEIQRTEQGDSAMYLCASSPRPHGYTFGSGTRLTVV.

This clonotype was observed many times. With the library built for alpha chains, this beta chain is off target and its frequency is not meaningful. The rearrangement joins TRBV6-6 to TRBJ2-7; 11 nucleotides line up with TRBD1. The CDR3 contains 16 residues. Germline CDR1 and CDR2: MNHNY and SVGAGI (reference sequence). V trimming: 6 bases; J trimming: 4 bases; junction bases outside the gene matches: 11. As DNA, the CDR3 is TGTGCCAGCAGGAAGGGAGGACAGGGGGCGACGTACGAGCAGTACTTC. It yields the protein CASRKGGQGATYEQYF.

This clonotype was picked up a small number of times. A library made for alpha chains picked up this beta chain off target, so its size means little. V usage is TRBV30 and J usage is TRBJ2-1; 9 nucleotides line up with TRBD2. The J segment lost 8 bases and the V segment lost 1 base, leaving 3 bases of the junction unmatched. The CDR3 length is 13 residues. In germline, CDR1 is GTSNPN, CDR2 SVGIG (reference sequence). DNA of the CDR3: TGTGCCTGGAGTGGCGGGAGGGTGGATGAGCAGTTCTTC. Encoded protein: CAWSGGRVDEQFF.

This clonotype was counted at least ten times. This beta chain appears as a stray read in a library generated for alpha chains; its size is not informative. In DNA, the CDR3 is TGCAGTGCTCCGGGACAGCTCGAGCAGTACTTC. It translates to CSAPGQLEQYF. The chain has TRBV20-1 and TRBJ2-7, with 7 nucleotides matching TRBD1. There are 11 residues in the CDR3. Germline V gene sequence: CDR1 DFQATT, CDR2 SNEGSKA (reference sequence). With V trimmed by 5 bases and J by 6 bases, 4 bases remained unmatched.